A single sample gave rise to the 20 T cell receptor beta chains below, sequenced in a study of CD8 T cells in ankylosing spondylitis. TCRdb re-called the 5' RACE reads through MiXCR, storing one row per CDR3 protein. The repertoire has roughly 130,000 distinct CDR3 sequences, around 9.7% of them found once; the top ten carry approximately 3.6%. Material: blood, either unsorted or a sorted T cell fraction (not recorded which). These receptors came from a male donor with ankylosing spondylitis or in good health (not recorded which).

This clonotype appeared a few times. The chain recombines TRBV20-1 with TRBJ2-2, with D hard to call. Germline CDR1 is DFQATT and CDR2 is SNEGSKA (reference sequence). The CDR3 is 14 amino acids. Trimming removed 5 bases at V and 1 base at J, with 11 bases between. The CDR3 coding sequence is TGCAGTGCTGTCCGTCTGGAGAACACCGGGGAGCTGTTTTTT. Protein: CSAVRLENTGELFF.

This clonotype came up many times. The chain links TRBV20-1 to TRBJ2-5; D gene uncertain. Germline-derived CDR1 and CDR2 are DFQATT and SNEGSKA (reference sequence). The CDR3 covers 12 residues. Trimming took 5 bases from V and 7 from J, leaving 14 bases between them. CDR3 in amino acids: CSALQPPGTQYF. The CDR3 region has the DNA TGCAGTGCTTTGCAGCCTCCGGGGACCCAGTACTTC.

This clonotype was found many times. The chain carries TRBV20-1 and TRBJ1-5, with 10 positions matching TRBD1. There are 14 residues in the CDR3. V lost 6 bases to trimming and J lost 7 bases; unmatched junction nucleotides: 9. Germline V gene sequence: CDR1 DFQATT, CDR2 SNEGSKA (reference sequence). As DNA, the CDR3 is TGCAGTGCCCCGGGACAGGGGTCGAGGCAGCCCCAGCATTTT. This gives the protein CSAPGQGSRQPQHF.

There are many counts of this clonotype. V gene TRBV4-3 combines with J gene TRBJ2-1; D possibly matches TRBD1 or TRBD2 (5 bases each). Looked up from germline, CDR1 is LGHNA and CDR2 is YSLEER. There are 15 residues in the CDR3. V dropped 3 bases and J dropped 9 bases, with 18 bases sitting between them. The CDR3 DNA reads as TGCGCCAGCAGCCATGCCGGGACCCGTGGGGGTGAGCAGTTCTTC. Translating it yields CASSHAGTRGGEQFF.

Ten or more counts support this clonotype. V and J are TRBV12-3 or TRBV12-4 and TRBJ2-1, with 15 bases fitting TRBD2. The V gene end was trimmed by 9 bases and the J gene end by 9 bases; junction bases not matched to a gene: 15. This CDR3 contains 17 residues. The CDR3 nucleotides read TGTGCCAGTGGACGGGGCGAAAGGACTAGCGGGAGGGGTGAGCAGTTCTTC. Its protein is CASGRGERTSGRGEQFF.

This clonotype has at least ten counts. The junction does not match germline at one end; this may be a read error. V and J are TRBV7-7 and TRBJ2-5; D may be TRBD1 (5 bases). CDR3 length: 13 amino acids. Germline-derived CDR1 and CDR2 are SSHAT and FNYEAQ (reference sequence). DNA of the CDR3: TGTGCTAGCAGCTTTCCAGGGCAAGAGACCCAGTACTTC. Translating gives CASSFPGQETQYF.

This clonotype was recorded at least ten times. This sequence joins TRBV6-1 and TRBJ1-1, with D possibly being TRBD1 (6 bases). The CDR3 extends over 15 amino acids. Trimming stripped 6 bases from V and 1 base from J, with 15 bases between. Per the germline V gene, CDR1 is MNHNS and CDR2 is SASEGT. The CDR3 reads CASRSSGVANTEAFF. CDR3 sequence (DNA): TGTGCCAGCAGGTCATCAGGGGTAGCGAACACTGAAGCTTTCTTT.

V and J are TRBV5-1 and TRBJ1-1; 9 nucleotides agree with TRBD1. CDR1 and CDR2 from the germline V gene are SGHRS and YFSETQ. The J segment lost 5 bases and the V segment lost 4 bases, leaving 9 bases of the junction unmatched. The CDR3 loop spans 15 amino acids. CDR3 bases: TGCGCCAGCAGCGTAACCGGGACAGGGACGACTGAAGCTTTCTTT. Protein: CASSVTGTGTTEAFF.

This clonotype was counted many times. Germline is not matched at one junction end, which may reflect a read error. The rearrangement links TRBV14 to TRBJ2-1; the D is unclear. CDR1 and CDR2 from the germline V gene are SGHDN and FVKESK. The CDR3 sequence is 13 residues long. The CDR3 coding sequence is TGTGCCAGCAGCCAAGAAATTTTAGAGACCCGGATCTTC. This gives the protein CASSQEILETRIF.

In its sample, this clonotype was seen many times. The gene calls are TRBV4-3 and TRBJ1-3; D may be TRBD1 (6 bases). Germline V CDR1 and CDR2: LGHNA, YSLEER. The CDR3 covers 15 residues. The V and J ends lost 3 bases and 7 bases respectively, with 16 bases between them. CDR3: CASSQAATGSNTIYF. The CDR3 bases are TGCGCCAGCAGCCAGGCCGCAACAGGGTCCAACACCATATATTTT.

The chain recombines TRBV12-3 or TRBV12-4 with TRBJ1-1, with 7 bases lining up with TRBD1. CDR3 length: 13 amino acids. V gave up 6 bases and J gave up 8 bases; unmatched junction bases: 9. The CDR3 DNA sequence: TGTGCCAGCAGCCGGGGGCCACAGGGGGAAGCTTTCTTT. Its protein product is CASSRGPQGEAFF.

This clonotype was found many times. The J gene is TRBJ2-5, the V gene TRBV29-1; D gene unclear. The CDR3 spans 12 residues. The V and J ends lost 5 bases and 2 bases respectively, with 9 bases between them. The germline CDR1 and CDR2 sequences are SQVTM and ANQGSEA. The CDR3 region is CSVTKSQETQYF. Here the CDR3 DNA reads TGCAGCGTTACCAAGAGTCAAGAGACCCAGTACTTC. The full variable domain, its missing parts supplied by reference TRBV29-1 and TRBJ2-5, is SAVISQKPSRDICQRGTSLTIQCQVDSQVTMMFWYRQQPGQSLTLIATANQGSEATYESGFVIDKFPISRPNLTFSTLTVSNMSPEDSSIYLCSVTKSQETQYFGPGTRLLVL.

This clonotype was observed many times. The J gene is TRBJ1-5, the V gene TRBV20-1; D uncertain. V lost 5 bases, J lost 7 bases, and 12 bases lay in between. Germline lookup yields CDR1 DFQATT and CDR2 SNEGSKA (reference sequence). This CDR3 spans 12 amino acids. CDR3 region: CSAARMQQPQHF. In DNA, the CDR3 is TGCAGTGCTGCCAGGATGCAGCAGCCCCAGCATTTT.

This clonotype was observed many times. This chain uses TRBV6-2 or TRBV6-3 with TRBJ2-1, with 13 bases identical to TRBD2. The CDR3 contains 16 residues. The germline V gene encodes CDR1 MNHEY and CDR2 SVGEGT. With V trimmed by 2 bases and J by 8 bases, 6 bases remained unmatched. CDR3 loop: CASSYVLAGGKHEQFF. In nucleotides, the CDR3 is TGTGCCAGCAGTTACGTACTAGCGGGAGGGAAACATGAGCAGTTCTTC.

This clonotype has ten or more counts. The V and J genes are TRBV5-1 and TRBJ2-1; D perhaps matches TRBD2 (6 bases). The CDR3 length is 13 residues. Per germline, CDR1 SGHRS and CDR2 YFSETQ. V shed 4 bases and J shed 10 bases, with 15 bases lying between them. The CDR3 loop is CASSRMGGPEQFF. The CDR3, as DNA: TGCGCCAGCAGCCGGATGGGGGGTCCGGAGCAGTTCTTC. Variable domain in full (rest from reference TRBV5-1 and TRBJ2-1): KAGVTQTPRYLIKTRGQQVTLSCSPISGHRSVSWYQQTPGQGLQFLFEYFSETQRNKGNFPGRFSGRQFSNSRSEMNVSTLELGDSALYLCASSRMGGPEQFFGPGTRLTVL.

The chain employs TRBV6-1 and TRBJ2-2; 8 nucleotides match TRBD2. The CDR3 sequence is 15 residues long. V was clipped by 5 bases and J by 7 bases; unmatched bases: 9. In germline, CDR1 is MNHNS, CDR2 SASEGT. CDR3 coding DNA: TGTGCCAGCAGTCCCACCCGACTAGCGTTCGGGGAGCTGTTTTTT. It specifies CASSPTRLAFGELFF.

In this sample, this clonotype turned up many times. The CDR3 carries no conserved terminal phenylalanine or tryptophan, so it likely arises from a read error. The rearrangement joins TRBV3-1 to TRBJ2-5, with D hard to call. Deletions cut 4 bases from V and 6 bases from J, with 6 bases between. Germline V gene data show CDR1 as LGHDT and CDR2 as YNNKEL (reference sequence). The CDR3 consists of 11 residues. The CDR3 bases are TGTGCCAGCAGCCTCCGGAAGACCCAGTACCTC. Protein sequence: CASSLRKTQYL.

This clonotype was observed at least ten times. The chain has TRBV7-8 and TRBJ2-1, with D possibly matching TRBD2 (7 bases). The CDR3 totals 14 residues. Deletions cut 11 bases from V and 2 bases from J, with 16 bases between. Germline V gives CDR1 SGHVS, CDR2 FQNEAQ. The CDR3: CAGGGAGPYNEQFF. Written as DNA, the CDR3 is TGTGCCGGAGGGGGGGCCGGCCCCTACAATGAGCAGTTCTTC.

This clonotype has a count of ten or more. V usage is TRBV7-9 and J usage is TRBJ2-1; 14 bases are a match to TRBD2. J gave up 3 bases and V 6 bases, and 7 bases lay outside the gene matches. Germline V gene data show CDR1 as SEHNR and CDR2 as FQNEAQ (reference sequence). CDR3 size: 17 residues. CDR3 amino acids: CASSTGLAGGHYNEQFF. The CDR3, as DNA: TGTGCCAGCAGTACCGGACTAGCGGGAGGCCACTACAATGAGCAGTTCTTC.

This clonotype was counted at least ten times. The chain is built from TRBV4-2 and TRBJ2-1, with 14 bases aligning to TRBD2. V was pared by 0 bases and J by 7 bases, with 5 bases of the junction left unmatched. This CDR3 is 17 amino acids long. Germline V lookup: CDR1 LGHNA, CDR2 YNFKEQ. CDR3 region: CASSQEWGTSGRNEQFF. The DNA for the CDR3 is TGTGCCAGCAGCCAAGAGTGGGGGACTAGCGGGAGAAATGAGCAGTTCTTC.